The 21 T cell receptor beta chains below were found in one sample sequenced in a study of PD-L1 blockade in urothelial cancer. Data came from immunoSEQ multiplex PCR; TCRdb stores just in-frame clones and leaves some out. Among about 51,000 clones listed, around 88% were seen once. The sample consisted of PBMCs, taken around atezolizumab (anti-PD-L1) treatment. These receptors originate from a man in his 60s with urothelial cancer.

The J gene is TRBJ2-7, the V gene TRBV5-8; 7 bases map to TRBD1. V lost 3 bases to trimming and J lost 0 bases; unmatched junction nucleotides: 6. Germline CDR1 and CDR2: SGHTS and YDEGEE. This CDR3 is built from 15 residues. As DNA, the CDR3 is TGTGCCAGCAGCTGGGGACAGTCGAGCTCCTACGAGCAGTACTTC. This translates into CASSWGQSSSYEQYF.

This chain uses TRBV30 with TRBJ2-7; possible D gene TRBD1, 6 bases. Looked up from germline, CDR1 is GTSNPN and CDR2 is SVGIG (reference sequence). V lost 0 bases to trimming and J lost 2 bases, with 11 bases between them. This CDR3 has 14 residues. The CDR3 is CAWSVQAGAYEQYF. Written as DNA, the CDR3 is TGTGCCTGGAGTGTACAGGCAGGGGCCTACGAGCAGTACTTC.

This clone appeared a few times. The gene calls are TRBV19 and TRBJ1-1; D uncertain. V was shortened by 7 bases and J by 1 base, with 13 bases between the two germline ends. The CDR3 runs 14 residues. CDR1 is LNHDA and CDR2 is SQIVND in the germline V gene (reference sequence). CDR3 bases: TGTGCCAGTATTAATACAGAAAGGAACACTGAAGCTTTCTTT. This codes for CASINTERNTEAFF.

The genes are TRBV27 and TRBJ2-5; 9 nucleotides agree with TRBD2. The V gene's germline CDR1 is MNHEY and CDR2 SMNVEV (reference sequence). The trim removed 6 bases at V and 4 bases at J, leaving 6 bases unmatched. CDR3 size: 14 residues. CDR3: CASSPTTSGETQYF. The CDR3 DNA sequence: TGTGCCAGCAGCCCTACGACTAGCGGAGAGACCCAGTACTTC.

This clone came up once. The chain links TRBV28 to TRBJ2-7; TRBD1 is a possible D gene (6 bases). Germline V gene lookup returns CDR1 MDHEN and CDR2 SYDVKM. The CDR3 has 13 residues. Deletions cut 1 base from V and 4 bases from J, with 8 bases between. For the CDR3, the DNA is TGTGCCAGCAGTTTATCAGGGGATTACGAGCAGTACTTC. Translation: CASSLSGDYEQYF.

Points on this clone: The junction differs from germline at one of its ends, possibly a read error. The chain carries TRBV7-7 and TRBJ2-5, with D perhaps matching TRBD1 (6 bases). Germline V CDR1 and CDR2: SSHAT, FNYEAQ (reference sequence). The CDR3 loop spans 17 amino acids. CDR3 nucleotides: TGTGCTAGCAGCTCAGGGGCCCGGGACCGAGCTGCGGAGACCCAGTACTTC. It encodes CASSSGARDRAAETQYF.

The chain has TRBV6-5 and TRBJ2-4; possible D gene TRBD2, 5 bases. The CDR3 consists of 15 residues. Trimming removed 4 bases at V and 3 bases at J, with 13 bases between. In germline, CDR1 is MNHEY, CDR2 SVGAGI. CDR3 in DNA: TGTGCCAGCAGTTCCACCGGGGTAGGCAAAAACATTCAGTACTTC. It yields the protein CASSSTGVGKNIQYF.

The V call is TRBV18, the J call TRBJ2-1; 9 positions agree with TRBD1. Trimming cost V 3 bases and J 9 bases; bases outside gene matches: 6. The CDR3 has 14 amino acids. From germline, CDR1 is KGHSH and CDR2 LQKENI. The CDR3 DNA reads as TGTGCCAGCTCACCCGGGACAGGGCGCGGTGAGCAGTTCTTC. Residues: CASSPGTGRGEQFF. The full variable domain, with the rest looked up from reference TRBV18 and TRBJ2-1, is NAGVMQNPRHLVRRRGQEARLRCSPMKGHSHVYWYRQLPEEGLKFMVYLQKENIIDESGMPKERFSAEFPKEGPSILRIQQVVRGDSAAYFCASSPGTGRGEQFFGPGTRLTVL.

About this clone: The same CDR3 can be traced to other DNA sequences in this sample. The V call is TRBV5-4, the J call TRBJ1-1; the D is unclear. V was trimmed by 4 bases and J by 0 bases, leaving 4 bases between them. Germline assignment: CDR1 SGHNT and CDR2 YYREEE (reference sequence). This CDR3 is 12 amino acids long. The CDR3 nucleotides read TGTGCCAGCAGCCTCTTGAACACTGAAGCTTTCTTT. Translation: CASSLLNTEAFF.

The V gene is TRBV7-9, the J gene TRBJ2-1; 11 positions agree with TRBD2. After removal of 6 bases from V and 7 bases from J, the junction contained 8 bases not matched to a gene. The CDR3 consists of 15 residues. From germline, CDR1 is SEHNR and CDR2 FQNEAQ (reference sequence). Written as DNA, the CDR3 is TGTGCCAGCAGGAAAGGGGGACTAGCGGAGAATGAGCAGTTCTTC. This codes for CASRKGGLAENEQFF.

The V and J genes are TRBV6-6 and TRBJ1-1; 8 bases map to TRBD1. CDR3 length equals 15 residues. CDR1 and CDR2 (germline): MNHNY, SVGAGI (reference sequence). With 6 bases clipped from V and 1 base from J, the junction kept 7 bases outside the gene matches. CDR3 nucleotide sequence: TGTGCCAGCAGCCGAGGACAGGGAGGGAACACTGAAGCTTTCTTT. Amino acid sequence: CASSRGQGGNTEAFF.

The genes are TRBV27 and TRBJ1-5, with D possibly matching TRBD1 (5 bases). Germline CDR1 is MNHEY and CDR2 is SMNVEV (reference sequence). This CDR3 region has 14 residues. The V gene lost 0 bases and the J gene lost 7 bases, with 10 bases spanning the gap. CDR3 residues: CASSLSGGGQPQHF. The CDR3 nucleotides read TGTGCCAGCAGTTTATCGGGGGGGGGACAGCCCCAGCATTTT.

The chain employs TRBV4-1 and TRBJ1-2; the D gene is possibly TRBD1 (6 bases). The germline V gene encodes CDR1 MGHRA and CDR2 YSYEKL. The CDR3 spans 13 residues. V dropped 3 bases and J dropped 13 bases, with 18 bases sitting between them. Here the CDR3 DNA reads TGCGCCAGCAGCCATGTGGGTAACAGGGATGGCACCTTC. It encodes CASSHVGNRDGTF.

The chain has TRBV11-2 and TRBJ1-5; D is unresolved. Trimming took 0 bases from V and 13 from J, leaving 13 bases between them. The CDR3 extends over 13 amino acids. From germline, CDR1 is SGHAT and CDR2 FQNNGV. The CDR3 DNA is TGTGCCAGCAGCTTAGATCGAGGGCGGGCTCAGCATTTT. Encoded protein: CASSLDRGRAQHF.

The V call is TRBV6-1, the J call TRBJ2-3; 12 bases match TRBD2. Per germline, CDR1 MNHNS and CDR2 SASEGT. The junction had 6 bases not matched to a gene; V was cut back by 3 bases and J by 5 bases. This CDR3 has 16 residues. This CDR3 reads CASSDPSGRDQDTQYF. The CDR3, as DNA: TGTGCCAGCAGTGATCCTAGCGGGAGGGATCAAGATACGCAGTATTTT.

The chain combines TRBV6-1 with TRBJ1-6; D is undetermined. This CDR3 spans 13 amino acids. The V gene's germline CDR1 is MNHNS and CDR2 SASEGT. Between the trimmed V and J ends, which lost 2 bases and 10 bases, there was a span of 9 bases. CDR3 nucleotide sequence: TGTGCCAGCAGTGAATCTATGGGCTCACCCCTCCACTTT. This translates into CASSESMGSPLHF.

This clone was seen just once. The V call is TRBV6-5, the J call TRBJ2-2; TRBD1 matches 8 bases. Germline CDR1 and CDR2: MNHEY and SVGAGI. The junction had 5 bases not matched to a gene; V was cut back by 6 bases and J by 2 bases. The CDR3 has 15 residues. CDR3 amino acids: CASRSGTGNTGELFF. The CDR3 DNA reads as TGTGCCAGCAGATCCGGGACAGGCAACACCGGGGAGCTGTTTTTT.

This clone appeared a few times. The chain combines TRBV6-5 with TRBJ2-7; TRBD2 might be the D (6 bases). V lost 2 bases, J lost 0 bases, and 11 bases lay in between. CDR3 length: 15 residues. Germline V lookup: CDR1 MNHEY, CDR2 SVGAGI. The CDR3 DNA reads TGTGCCAGCAGTTACCGGGGCGGGGCCTCCTACGAGCAGTACTTC. This gives the protein CASSYRGGASYEQYF.

The chain couples TRBV4-1 to TRBJ2-6; perhaps TRBD2 as D (5 bases). Looked up from germline, CDR1 is MGHRA and CDR2 is YSYEKL. V was trimmed by 0 bases and J by 1 base, leaving 13 bases between them. There are 18 residues in the CDR3. The CDR3 loop is CASSQDSGVYSGANVLTF. The CDR3 DNA reads as TGCGCCAGCAGCCAAGATTCCGGGGTCTATTCTGGGGCCAACGTCCTGACTTTC.

CDR3 sequence (DNA): TGTGCCAGCACCAACACAGATACGCAGTATTTT. Its translation: CASTNTDTQYF. The chain combines TRBV27 with TRBJ2-3; D unclear. Trimming shortened V by 7 bases and J by 2 bases, and 4 bases separated the two germline ends. In germline, CDR1 is MNHEY, CDR2 SMNVEV (reference sequence). The CDR3 has 11 residues.

The chain recombines TRBV29-1 with TRBJ1-1; D remains ambiguous. The V and J ends lost 2 bases and 1 base respectively, with 8 bases between them. CDR1 is SQVTM and CDR2 is ANQGSEA in the germline V gene. There are 13 residues in the CDR3. CDR3 nucleotides: TGCAGCGTTGAACTCGGTGGGAACACTGAAGCTTTCTTT. This codes for CSVELGGNTEAFF.